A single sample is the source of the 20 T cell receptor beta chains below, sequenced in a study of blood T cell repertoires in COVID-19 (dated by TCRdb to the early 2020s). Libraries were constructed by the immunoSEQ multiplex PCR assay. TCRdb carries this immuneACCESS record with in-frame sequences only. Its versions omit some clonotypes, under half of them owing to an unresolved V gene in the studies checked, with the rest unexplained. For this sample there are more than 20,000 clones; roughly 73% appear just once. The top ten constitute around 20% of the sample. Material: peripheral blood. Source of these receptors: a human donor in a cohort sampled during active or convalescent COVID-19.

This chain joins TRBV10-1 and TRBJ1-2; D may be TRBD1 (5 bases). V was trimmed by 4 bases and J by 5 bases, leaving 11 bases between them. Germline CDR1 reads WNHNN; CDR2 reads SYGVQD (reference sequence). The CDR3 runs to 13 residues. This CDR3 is CASSGTGGYGYTF. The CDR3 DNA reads TGCGCCAGCAGTGGAACAGGAGGGTATGGCTACACCTTC.

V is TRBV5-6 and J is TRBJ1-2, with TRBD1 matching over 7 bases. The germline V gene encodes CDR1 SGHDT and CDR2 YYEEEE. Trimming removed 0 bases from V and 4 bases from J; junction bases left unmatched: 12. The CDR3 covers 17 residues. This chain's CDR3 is CASSLDEGGASIYGYTF. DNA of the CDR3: TGTGCCAGCAGCTTGGATGAAGGGGGCGCATCGATCTATGGCTACACCTTC.

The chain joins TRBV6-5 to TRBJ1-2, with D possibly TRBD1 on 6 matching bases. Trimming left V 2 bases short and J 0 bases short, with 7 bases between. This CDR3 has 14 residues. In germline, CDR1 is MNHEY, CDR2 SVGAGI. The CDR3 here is CASSYRQANYGYTF. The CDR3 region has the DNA TGTGCCAGCAGTTACAGACAGGCTAACTATGGCTACACCTTC.

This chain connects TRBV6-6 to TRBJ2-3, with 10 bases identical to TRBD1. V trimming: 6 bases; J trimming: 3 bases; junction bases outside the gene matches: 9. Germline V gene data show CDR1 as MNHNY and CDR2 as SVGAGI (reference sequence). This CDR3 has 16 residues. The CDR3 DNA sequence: TGTGCCAGCAGCTGGGGGACAGGGGAGGAGACAGATACGCAGTATTTT. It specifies CASSWGTGEETDTQYF.

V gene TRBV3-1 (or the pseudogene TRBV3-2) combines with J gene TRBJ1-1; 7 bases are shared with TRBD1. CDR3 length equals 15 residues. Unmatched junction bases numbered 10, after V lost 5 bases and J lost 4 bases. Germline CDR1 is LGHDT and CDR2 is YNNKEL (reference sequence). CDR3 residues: CASSGRQGSGTEAFF. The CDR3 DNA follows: TGTGCCAGCAGCGGACGACAGGGCAGCGGCACTGAAGCTTTCTTT.

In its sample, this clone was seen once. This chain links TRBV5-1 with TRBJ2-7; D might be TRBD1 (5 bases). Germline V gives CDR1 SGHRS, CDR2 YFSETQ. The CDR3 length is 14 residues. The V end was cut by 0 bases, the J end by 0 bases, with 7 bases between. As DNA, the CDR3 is TGCGCCAGCAGCTTGGAGCAGGGCTCCTACGAGCAGTACTTC. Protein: CASSLEQGSYEQYF.

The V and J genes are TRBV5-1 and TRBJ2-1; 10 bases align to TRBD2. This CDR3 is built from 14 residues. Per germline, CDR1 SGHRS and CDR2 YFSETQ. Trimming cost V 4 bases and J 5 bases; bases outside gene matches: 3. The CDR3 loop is CASSSGGANNEQFF. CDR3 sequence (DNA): TGCGCCAGCAGCAGCGGGGGGGCTAACAATGAGCAGTTCTTC. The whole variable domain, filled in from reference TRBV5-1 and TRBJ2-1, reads KAGVTQTPRYLIKTRGQQVTLSCSPISGHRSVSWYQQTPGQGLQFLFEYFSETQRNKGNFPGRFSGRQFSNSRSEMNVSTLELGDSALYLCASSSGGANNEQFFGPGTRLTVL.

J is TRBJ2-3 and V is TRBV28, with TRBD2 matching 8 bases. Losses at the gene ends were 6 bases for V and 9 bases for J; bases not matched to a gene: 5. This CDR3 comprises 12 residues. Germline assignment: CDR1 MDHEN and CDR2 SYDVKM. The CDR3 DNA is TGTGCCAGCAGCCCGGGACTAGTGACGCAGTATTTT. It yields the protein CASSPGLVTQYF.

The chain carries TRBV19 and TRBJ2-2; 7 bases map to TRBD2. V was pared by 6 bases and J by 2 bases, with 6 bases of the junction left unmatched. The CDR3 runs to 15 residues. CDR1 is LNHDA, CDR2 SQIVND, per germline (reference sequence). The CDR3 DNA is TGTGCCAGTAGCCGGGGAGGGGCCAACACCGGGGAGCTGTTTTTT. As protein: CASSRGGANTGELFF.

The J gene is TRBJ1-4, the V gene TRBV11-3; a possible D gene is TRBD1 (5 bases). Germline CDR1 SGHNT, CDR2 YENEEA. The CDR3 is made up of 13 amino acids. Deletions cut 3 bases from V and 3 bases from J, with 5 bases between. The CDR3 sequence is CASSLTANEKLFF. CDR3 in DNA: TGTGCCAGCAGCTTGACAGCTAATGAAAAACTGTTTTTT.

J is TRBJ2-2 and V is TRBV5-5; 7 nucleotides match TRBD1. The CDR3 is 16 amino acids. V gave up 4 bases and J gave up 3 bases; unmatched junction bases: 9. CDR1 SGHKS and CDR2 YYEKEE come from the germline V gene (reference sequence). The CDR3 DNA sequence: TGTGCCAGCAGCCAACAGACAGGGTGGTACACCGGGGAGCTGTTTTTT. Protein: CASSQQTGWYTGELFF. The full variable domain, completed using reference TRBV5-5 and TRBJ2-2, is DAGVTQSPTHLIKTRGQQVTLRCSPISGHKSVSWYQQVLGQGPQFIFQYYEKEERGRGNFPDRFSARQFPNYSSELNVNALLLGDSALYLCASSQQTGWYTGELFFGEGSRLTVL.

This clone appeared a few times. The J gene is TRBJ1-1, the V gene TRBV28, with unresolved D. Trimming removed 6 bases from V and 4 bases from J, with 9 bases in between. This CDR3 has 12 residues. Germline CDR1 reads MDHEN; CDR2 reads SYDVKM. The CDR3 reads CASSSPTTEAFF. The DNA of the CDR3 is TGTGCCAGCAGCTCTCCTACCACTGAAGCTTTCTTT.

CDR3 DNA sequence: TGTGCCAGTAGACTCCACGGCCCAAATGAAAAACTGTTTTTT. Its protein is CASRLHGPNEKLFF. The chain carries TRBV28 and TRBJ1-4; unclear D gene. The CDR3 consists of 14 residues. Trimming shortened V by 9 bases and J by 5 bases, and 16 bases separated the two germline ends. Germline CDR1 MDHEN, CDR2 SYDVKM.

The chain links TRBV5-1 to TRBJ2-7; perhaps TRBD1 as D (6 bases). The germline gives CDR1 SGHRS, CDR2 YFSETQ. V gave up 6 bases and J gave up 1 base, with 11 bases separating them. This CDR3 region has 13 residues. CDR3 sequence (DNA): TGCGCCAGCAACGACAGGAGGTCCTACGAGCAGTACTTC. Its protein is CASNDRRSYEQYF.

The CDR3 spells CSASGGLDTQYF. For the CDR3, the DNA is TGCAGTGCTAGTGGCGGCTTAGATACGCAGTATTTT. The V call is TRBV20-1, the J call TRBJ2-3; D ambiguous. The CDR3 has 12 amino acids. The V gene's germline CDR1 is DFQATT and CDR2 SNEGSKA (reference sequence). Between the trimmed V and J ends, which lost 3 bases and 5 bases, there was a span of 9 bases.

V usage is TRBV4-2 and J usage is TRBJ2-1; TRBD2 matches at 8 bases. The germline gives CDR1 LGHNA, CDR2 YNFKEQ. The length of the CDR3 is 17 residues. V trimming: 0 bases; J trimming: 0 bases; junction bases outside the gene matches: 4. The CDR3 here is CASSQDLAGGSYNEQFF. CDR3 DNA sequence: TGTGCCAGCAGCCAAGATCTGGCGGGGGGCTCCTACAATGAGCAGTTCTTC.

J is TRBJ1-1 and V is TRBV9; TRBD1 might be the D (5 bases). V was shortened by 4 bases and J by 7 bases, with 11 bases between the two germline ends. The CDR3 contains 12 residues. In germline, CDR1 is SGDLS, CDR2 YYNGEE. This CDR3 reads CASSSIDSEAFF. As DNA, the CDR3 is TGTGCCAGCAGCTCCATTGACAGTGAAGCTTTCTTT.

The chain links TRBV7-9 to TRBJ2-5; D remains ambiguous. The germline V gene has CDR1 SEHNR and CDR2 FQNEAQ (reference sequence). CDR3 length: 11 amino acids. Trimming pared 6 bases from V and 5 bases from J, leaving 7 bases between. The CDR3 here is CASRQLETQYF. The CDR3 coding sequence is TGTGCCAGCAGACAGCTGGAGACCCAGTACTTC. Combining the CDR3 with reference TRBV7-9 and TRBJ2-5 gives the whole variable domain DTGVSQNPRHKITKRGQNVTFRCDPISEHNRLYWYRQTLGQGPEFLTYFQNEAQLEKSRLLSDRFSAERPKGSFSTLEIQRTEQGDSAMYLCASRQLETQYFGPGTRLLVL.

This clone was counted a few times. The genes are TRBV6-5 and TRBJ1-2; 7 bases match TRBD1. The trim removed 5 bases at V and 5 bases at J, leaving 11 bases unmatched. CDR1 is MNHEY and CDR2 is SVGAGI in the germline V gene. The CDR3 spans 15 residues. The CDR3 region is CASSRDRAFDYGYTF. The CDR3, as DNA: TGTGCCAGCAGTCGTGACAGGGCCTTTGATTATGGCTACACCTTC.

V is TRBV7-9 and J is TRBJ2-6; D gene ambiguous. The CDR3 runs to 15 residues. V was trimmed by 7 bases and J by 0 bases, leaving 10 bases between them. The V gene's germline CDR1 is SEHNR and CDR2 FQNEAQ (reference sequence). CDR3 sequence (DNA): TGTGCCAGCAACACAGAAAGCTCTGGGGCCAACGTCCTGACTTTC. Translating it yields CASNTESSGANVLTF.